What follows are 32 T cell receptor beta chains derived from one specimen sequenced in a study of identical twins' blood T cells. A single record per CDR3 protein comes from TCRdb applying MiXCR to the 5' RACE reads. The top ten clones hold more than 5.5% of a sample with 350,000 to 400,000 distinct CDR3 sequences, under 30% of them seen once. The sequencing sample was made of PBMCs. All receptors come from a woman aged 18-50 years in good health.

A few counts support this clonotype. This may come from a read error, since a much larger clone is one base off. V and J are TRBV18 and TRBJ1-3; D perhaps matches TRBD1 (5 bases). The germline gives CDR1 KGHSH, CDR2 LQKENI. The V end lost 4 bases, the J end lost 0 bases, and 7 bases lay between the germline ends. The CDR3 runs to 14 residues. CDR3 in DNA: TGTGCCAGCTCACGGGACGCCTCTGGAAACACCATATATTTT. The encoded protein is CASSRDASGNTIYF.

In this sample, this clonotype turned up a few times. The chain uses TRBV4-3 and TRBJ2-7; TRBD2 aligns across 8 bases. V trimming: 0 bases; J trimming: 1 base; junction bases outside the gene matches: 5. CDR1 is LGHNA, CDR2 YSLEER, per germline. This CDR3 contains 16 residues. The CDR3 coding sequence is TGCGCCAGCAGCCAAGATCTTCTAGCGGGTTCCTACGAGCAGTACTTC. As protein: CASSQDLLAGSYEQYF.

This clonotype has only one observation. V and J are TRBV5-1 and TRBJ1-4, with no clear D. This CDR3 has 13 amino acids. V was cut by 4 bases and J by 8 bases, with 12 bases left in between. The germline V gene encodes CDR1 SGHRS and CDR2 YFSETQ. CDR3 loop: CASSEGIGEKLFF. The CDR3, as DNA: TGCGCCAGCAGCGAGGGAATTGGAGAAAAACTGTTTTTT.

J is TRBJ1-1 and V is TRBV6-6; D possibly corresponds to TRBD1 (5 bases). This CDR3 region has 13 residues. Trimming left V 11 bases short and J 1 base short, with 14 bases between. Germline V gene data show CDR1 as MNHNY and CDR2 as SVGAGI (reference sequence). CDR3 protein: CACLLGENTEAFF. CDR3 bases: TGTGCCTGCCTTCTAGGGGAGAACACTGAAGCTTTCTTT.

The gene calls are TRBV5-1 and TRBJ1-1; D may be TRBD1 (6 bases). The ends were cut back, 3 bases at V and 5 bases at J, with 14 bases in the middle. Germline CDR1 SGHRS, CDR2 YFSETQ. This CDR3 region has 14 residues. The CDR3 sequence: CASSWGWTVTEAFF. The CDR3 DNA reads as TGCGCCAGCAGCTGGGGGTGGACAGTGACTGAAGCTTTCTTT.

The table lists this clonotype with a few counts. The genes are TRBV20-1 and TRBJ2-1; unclear D gene. Germline lookup yields CDR1 DFQATT and CDR2 SNEGSKA (reference sequence). This CDR3 region has 11 residues. The V end lost 3 bases, the J end lost 5 bases, and 5 bases lay between the germline ends. Written as DNA, the CDR3 is TGCAGTGCTAGTTTCAACAATGAGCAGTTCTTC. Translating it yields CSASFNNEQFF.

This clonotype showed up just once. The J gene is TRBJ1-6, the V gene TRBV12-3 or TRBV12-4, with D tentatively TRBD1 (6 bases). The CDR3 is made up of 14 amino acids. Deletions cut 3 bases from V and 7 bases from J, with 10 bases between. The CDR3 DNA is TGTGCCAGCAGTTTTAGGGGGTTGAATTCACCCCTCCACTTT. This sequence encodes CASSFRGLNSPLHF.

This clonotype was recorded at least ten times. V gene TRBV5-4 combines with J gene TRBJ2-2, with a tentative D call TRBD2 (6 bases). The CDR3 runs 18 residues. V lost 5 bases and J lost 4, with 24 bases in between. Germline-derived CDR1 and CDR2 are SGHNT and YYREEE (reference sequence). The chain's CDR3 is CASRPAEKEGTLTGELFF. As DNA, the CDR3 is TGTGCCAGCAGACCCGCCGAAAAGGAGGGTACTCTCACCGGGGAGCTGTTTTTT.

This clonotype occurred a few times. This sequence joins TRBV12-3 or TRBV12-4 and TRBJ2-2; D call uncertain. The CDR3 contains 12 residues. The germline V and J ends were trimmed by 3 bases and 6 bases, with 5 bases remaining between them. The chain's CDR3 is CASSFQAGELFF. The CDR3 DNA follows: TGTGCCAGCAGTTTTCAAGCCGGGGAGCTGTTTTTT.

About this clonotype itself: A much larger clone differs by one base, so this may be a read error. Because the CDR3 is missing its conserved closing phenylalanine or tryptophan, this is likely a read error. The V gene is TRBV28, the J gene TRBJ2-3; possibly TRBD1 or TRBD2 for D (6 bases each). The germline V gene encodes CDR1 MDHEN and CDR2 SYDVKM. CDR3 size: 16 residues. V shed 2 bases and J shed 0 bases, with 12 bases lying between them. CDR3 bases: TGTGCCAGCAGTTTAAACACAGGGAGGAGCACAGATACGCAGTATTCT. Its protein is CASSLNTGRSTDTQYS.

The V and J genes are TRBV6-5 and TRBJ2-2; 7 bases are shared with TRBD2. Germline V gene sequence: CDR1 MNHEY, CDR2 SVGAGI. The CDR3 runs to 15 residues. The V segment lost 7 bases and the J segment 5 bases; nucleotides outside the gene matches: 10. CDR3 in amino acids: CASTSAGVVTGELFF. The CDR3 bases are TGTGCCAGCACCTCCGCGGGAGTAGTAACCGGGGAGCTGTTTTTT.

This chain connects TRBV12-3 or TRBV12-4 to TRBJ2-1; D is unclear. V was shortened by 2 bases and J by 5 bases, with 4 bases between the two germline ends. This CDR3 is 12 amino acids long. CDR3 region: CASSLTHNEQFF. The CDR3 bases are TGTGCCAGCAGTTTAACCCACAATGAGCAGTTCTTC.

The chain links TRBV7-8 to TRBJ1-1; D might be TRBD1 (5 bases). V dropped 3 bases and J dropped 0 bases, with 8 bases sitting between them. Germline CDR1 and CDR2: SGHVS and FQNEAQ. The CDR3 sequence is 14 residues long. DNA for the CDR3: TGTGCCAGCAGCTTGGGGGTAATGAACACTGAAGCTTTCTTT. It encodes CASSLGVMNTEAFF.

This sequence joins TRBV19 and TRBJ1-1; D is perhaps TRBD1 (6 bases). V lost 7 bases and J 3 bases, leaving 15 bases between the germline ends. Germline V gene lookup returns CDR1 LNHDA and CDR2 SQIVND (reference sequence). This CDR3 is built from 14 residues. The CDR3 nucleotides are TGTGCCAGTACGTGGGGGGGCGCGGACACTGAAGCTTTCTTT. It codes for CASTWGGADTEAFF. The full variable domain, completed using reference TRBV19 and TRBJ1-1, is DGGITQSPKYLFRKEGQNVTLSCEQNLNHDAMYWYRQDPGQGLRLIYYSQIVNDFQKGDIAEGYSVSREKKESFPLTVTSAQKNPTAFYLCASTWGGADTEAFFGQGTRLTVV.

The CDR3 reads CASSWTGTGRGNTEAFF. CDR3 DNA sequence: TGTGCCAGCAGTTGGACCGGGACAGGGAGAGGGAACACTGAAGCTTTCTTT. V and J are TRBV12-3 or TRBV12-4 and TRBJ1-1; 9 nucleotides agree with TRBD1. This CDR3 is 17 amino acids long. Trimming took 4 bases from V and 1 from J; bases not matched to a gene: 10.

A few counts support this clonotype. This sequence may be a read error, since a much larger clone differs from it by one base. The chain recombines TRBV29-1 with TRBJ1-1, with D hard to call. Germline-derived CDR1 and CDR2 are SQVTM and ANQGSEA. The CDR3 contains 10 residues. Trimming stripped 8 bases from V and 7 bases from J, with 11 bases between. The CDR3 reads CSIVAGEAFF. The CDR3 DNA sequence: TGCAGCATTGTGGCTGGTGAAGCTTTCTTT.

This chain joins TRBV2 and TRBJ2-3, with D possibly being TRBD1 (5 bases). Germline V gene lookup returns CDR1 SNHLY and CDR2 FYNNEI. Deletions cut 6 bases from V and 2 bases from J, with 24 bases between. The CDR3 loop spans 18 amino acids. The CDR3 is CASRLPYRAGPTTDTQYF. As DNA, the CDR3 is TGTGCCAGCAGACTCCCCTATAGGGCAGGGCCGACCACAGATACGCAGTATTTT.

The chain recombines TRBV18 with TRBJ1-1; D gene unclear. The CDR3 covers 15 residues. CDR1 is KGHSH, CDR2 LQKENI, per germline. The ends were cut back, 2 bases at V and 5 bases at J, with 15 bases in the middle. The CDR3 sequence: CASSPIQSRRTEAFF. CDR3 coding DNA: TGTGCCAGCTCACCAATTCAGAGCCGCAGGACTGAAGCTTTCTTT.

The gene calls are TRBV14 and TRBJ1-2, with D perhaps TRBD1 (6 bases). Germline CDR1 reads SGHDN; CDR2 reads FVKESK. V was clipped by 4 bases and J by 8 bases, with 14 bases between them. The CDR3 length is 13 residues. CDR3 DNA: TGTGCCAGCAGCCGGACGGACAGAGGGGGCTACACCTTC. It yields the protein CASSRTDRGGYTF.

The chain links TRBV6-1 to TRBJ1-2; D not certain. The V and J ends lost 6 bases and 3 bases respectively, with 8 bases between them. Per germline, CDR1 MNHNS and CDR2 SASEGT. This CDR3 region has 12 residues. The CDR3 DNA reads TGTGCCAGCAGATACTTAGACTATGGCTACACCTTC. This codes for CASRYLDYGYTF.

The chain joins TRBV5-1 to TRBJ1-4; a possible D gene is TRBD1 (6 bases). This CDR3 contains 15 residues. V dropped 5 bases and J dropped 6 bases, with 17 bases sitting between them. CDR1 SGHRS and CDR2 YFSETQ come from the germline V gene. This CDR3 reads CASRIRGHTDEKLFF. DNA for the CDR3: TGCGCCAGCAGGATCCGGGGGCACACGGATGAAAAACTGTTTTTT.

The V gene is TRBV6-2 or TRBV6-3, the J gene TRBJ1-2; D is unclear. V was trimmed by 3 bases and J by 5 bases, leaving 19 bases between them. Germline CDR1 is MNHEY and CDR2 is SVGEGT. CDR3 length: 16 residues. CDR3 nucleotides: TGTGCCAGCAGTTATTCGTTGGACGGAAACCCATATGGCTACACCTTC. It codes for CASSYSLDGNPYGYTF.

J is TRBJ2-1 and V is TRBV12-3 or TRBV12-4; 8 bases are shared with TRBD2. Trimming took 3 bases from V and 10 from J; bases not matched to a gene: 11. This CDR3 spans 15 amino acids. CDR3 sequence reads: CASSFLTSARNEQFF. The CDR3 nucleotides read TGTGCCAGCAGTTTCCTGACTAGCGCGAGAAACGAGCAGTTCTTC.

The rearrangement joins TRBV19 to TRBJ2-2, with 9 bases lining up with TRBD2. J lost 1 base, V lost 5 bases, and 2 bases had no gene match. CDR1 is LNHDA and CDR2 is SQIVND in the germline V gene (reference sequence). This CDR3 spans 15 amino acids. DNA of the CDR3: TGTGCCAGTAGTTGGACTAGCGAGAACACCGGGGAGCTGTTTTTT. This encodes CASSWTSENTGELFF.

This clonotype was detected many times. The chain recombines TRBV6-1 with TRBJ2-3; D ambiguous. Germline V CDR1 and CDR2: MNHNS, SASEGT. V lost 4 bases, J lost 0 bases, and 11 bases lay in between. CDR3 length: 15 amino acids. CDR3 DNA sequence: TGTGCCAGCAGTGCTCGGATTTCTAGCACAGATACGCAGTATTTT. This codes for CASSARISSTDTQYF.

This clonotype has only a few counts. V gene TRBV28 combines with J gene TRBJ1-2; TRBD1 agrees at 7 bases. V gave up 7 bases and J gave up 6 bases; unmatched junction bases: 5. The CDR3 covers 12 residues. Per the germline V gene, CDR1 is MDHEN and CDR2 is SYDVKM. The CDR3 DNA sequence: TGTGCCAGCATGGGACAGCAGAATGGCTACACCTTC. It codes for CASMGQQNGYTF.

The chain links TRBV9 to TRBJ1-5; D gene ambiguous. The CDR3 runs 13 residues. Trimming took 3 bases from V and 4 from J, leaving 8 bases between them. CDR1 and CDR2 from the germline V gene are SGDLS and YYNGEE. The chain's CDR3 is CASSEGPNQPQHF. In DNA, the CDR3 is TGTGCCAGCAGCGAGGGCCCAAATCAGCCCCAGCATTTT.

The J gene is TRBJ1-4, the V gene TRBV25-1; 8 bases agree with TRBD1. The CDR3 has 15 amino acids. With V trimmed by 5 bases and J by 9 bases, 11 bases remained unmatched. In germline, CDR1 is MGHDK, CDR2 SYGVNS. The CDR3 coding sequence is TGTGCCAGCAGTTGGGGCGGGACAGGTCCTCAAAAACTGTTTTTT. Translating gives CASSWGGTGPQKLFF.

This clonotype was counted a few times. The chain links TRBV19 to TRBJ2-6; no clear D. The V gene's germline CDR1 is LNHDA and CDR2 SQIVND (reference sequence). V lost 7 bases and J lost 0, with 4 bases in between. This CDR3 region has 13 residues. This CDR3 is CASNPSGANVLTF. As DNA, the CDR3 is TGTGCCAGTAATCCCTCTGGGGCCAACGTCCTGACTTTC.

The J gene is TRBJ1-1, the V gene TRBV20-1, with D hard to call. The germline gives CDR1 DFQATT, CDR2 SNEGSKA (reference sequence). The CDR3 contains 14 residues. The ends were cut back, 5 bases at V and 0 bases at J, with 13 bases in the middle. CDR3 protein: CSAGVGHMNTEAFF. For the CDR3, the DNA is TGCAGTGCTGGAGTGGGTCATATGAACACTGAAGCTTTCTTT.

In this sample, this clonotype turned up once. V is TRBV7-9 and J is TRBJ1-1; possibly TRBD1 for D (6 bases). The CDR3 covers 15 residues. Germline V gene sequence: CDR1 SEHNR, CDR2 FQNEAQ (reference sequence). V shed 4 bases and J shed 1 base, with 13 bases lying between them. This CDR3 is CASSSQGIKNTEAFF. For the CDR3, the DNA is TGTGCCAGCAGCTCGCAGGGGATCAAGAACACTGAAGCTTTCTTT.

The chain carries TRBV6-6 and TRBJ1-4, with unresolved D. V gave up 1 base and J gave up 7 bases, with 10 bases separating them. Germline V CDR1 and CDR2: MNHNY, SVGAGI (reference sequence). CDR3 size: 14 residues. Written as DNA, the CDR3 is TGTGCCAGCAGTTACTTGGGGTTCGGTGAAAAACTGTTTTTT. Translating it yields CASSYLGFGEKLFF.